The 25 T cell receptor beta chains below all came from one sample that was sequenced in a study of blood T cell repertoires in COVID-19 (dated by TCRdb to the early 2020s). The library was produced with the immunoSEQ multiplex PCR assay. TCRdb obtained this table from immuneACCESS and retained in-frame rearrangements with V and J assigned. These tables miss some clones; where compared with another copy, unresolved V genes account for less than half of the shortfall, and the remainder is unexplained. The sample data list 220,000 or so clones, and around 84% of these were observed just once. The ten largest account for roughly 2.6% of the sample. Sequenced input: peripheral blood. The receptors derive from a man aged 45-65 years who had recovered from COVID-19.

This clone was observed a single time. This sequence joins TRBV11-3 and TRBJ2-1, with TRBD2 identical over 7 bases. Germline V CDR1 and CDR2: SGHNT, YENEEA. The ends lost 1 base at V and 7 bases at J; junction bases unmatched: 7. The CDR3 extends over 15 amino acids. CDR3 DNA sequence: TGTGCCAGCAGCTTAGGTGGCGGGAGAGGAAATGAGCAGTTCTTC. This gives the protein CASSLGGGRGNEQFF.

The CDR3 coding sequence is TGTGCCAGCAGCTTAGCTGGACTAGCGGGCGACGAGCAGTACTTC. This gives the protein CASSLAGLAGDEQYF. The V and J genes are TRBV7-2 and TRBJ2-7, with 11 bases fitting TRBD2. Trimming removed 0 bases from V and 5 bases from J; junction bases left unmatched: 3. CDR3 length equals 15 residues. The germline V gene has CDR1 SGHTA and CDR2 FQGNSA.

CDR3 region: CATSAPWGSGLAGASRDEQFF. DNA of the CDR3: TGTGCCACCAGCGCGCCCTGGGGCAGCGGCTTAGCGGGAGCATCCCGTGATGAGCAGTTCTTC. The V and J genes are TRBV15 and TRBJ2-1; 9 positions match TRBD2. The CDR3 consists of 21 residues. V trimming: 5 bases; J trimming: 8 bases; junction bases outside the gene matches: 28. CDR1 and CDR2 (germline): LNHNV, YYDKDF (reference sequence).

The gene calls are TRBV28 and TRBJ2-1; 9 nucleotides align to TRBD2. Germline V gives CDR1 MDHEN, CDR2 SYDVKM. The V gene end was trimmed by 5 bases and the J gene end by 8 bases; junction bases not matched to a gene: 13. The CDR3 spans 16 residues. CDR3 region: CASSMRGTSLQYEQFF. CDR3 coding DNA: TGTGCCAGCAGTATGAGGGGGACTAGCCTACAGTATGAGCAGTTCTTC. The full variable domain, its missing parts supplied by reference TRBV28 and TRBJ2-1, is DVKVTQSSRYLVKRTGEKVFLECVQDMDHENMFWYRQDPGLGLRLIYFSYDVKMKEKGDIPEGYSVSREKKERFSLILESASTNQTSMYLCASSMRGTSLQYEQFFGPGTRLTVL.

The rearrangement joins TRBV18 to TRBJ2-6, with D tentatively TRBD1 (6 bases). Trimming left V 2 bases short and J 0 bases short, with 17 bases between. The CDR3 length is 19 residues. Germline CDR1 is KGHSH and CDR2 is LQKENI. In DNA, the CDR3 is TGTGCCAGCTCACCAAGGTCCGGGACACGTGACTCTGGGGCCAACGTCCTGACTTTC. Translated, it gives CASSPRSGTRDSGANVLTF.

This clone was observed a single time. V and J are TRBV6-1 and TRBJ2-7; possible D gene TRBD1, 5 bases. This CDR3 contains 15 residues. Germline CDR1 reads MNHNS; CDR2 reads SASEGT. V lost 3 bases, J lost 1 base, and 13 bases lay in between. The CDR3 loop is CASSDPGRDSYEQYF. CDR3 coding DNA: TGTGCCAGCAGTGATCCGGGCAGGGATTCCTACGAGCAGTACTTC.

The J gene is TRBJ2-7, the V gene TRBV27; D might be TRBD1 (5 bases). Germline CDR1 MNHEY, CDR2 SMNVEV (reference sequence). The CDR3 totals 14 residues. V lost 5 bases, J lost 0 bases, and 11 bases lay in between. CDR3 amino acids: CASSQARVSYEQYF. CDR3 DNA sequence: TGTGCCAGCAGTCAAGCCAGGGTCTCCTACGAGCAGTACTTC.

This chain joins TRBV27 and TRBJ2-2; D remains ambiguous. The CDR3 extends over 14 amino acids. CDR1 is MNHEY, CDR2 SMNVEV, per germline (reference sequence). Trimming removed 4 bases from V and 6 bases from J, with 12 bases in between. The CDR3 loop reads CASSSLQLAGELFF. For the CDR3, the DNA is TGTGCCAGCAGTTCCCTACAGTTAGCCGGGGAGCTGTTTTTT.

The chain carries TRBV18 and TRBJ1-1; 9 bases match TRBD1. The germline CDR1 and CDR2 sequences are KGHSH and LQKENI. V trimming: 3 bases; J trimming: 10 bases; junction bases outside the gene matches: 6. This CDR3 region has 13 residues. The CDR3: CASSPRDRDAAFF. The CDR3 DNA is TGTGCCAGCTCACCGCGGGACAGGGACGCAGCTTTCTTT.

The rearrangement joins TRBV7-2 to TRBJ1-5; 7 bases line up with TRBD1. CDR1 and CDR2 (germline): SGHTA, FQGNSA. Trimming took 5 bases from V and 5 from J; bases not matched to a gene: 6. The CDR3 loop spans 14 amino acids. The CDR3 DNA reads TGTGCCAGCAGCCCGAGACAGGGCGATCAGCCCCAGCATTTT. Translation gives CASSPRQGDQPQHF.

The rearrangement uses TRBV9 and TRBJ2-7; 7 bases line up with TRBD1. This CDR3 comprises 15 residues. CDR1 SGDLS and CDR2 YYNGEE come from the germline V gene. V lost 4 bases, J lost 6 bases, and 13 bases stayed unmatched. The CDR3 DNA is TGTGCCAGCAGCCCTTACAGGGGTTTAGGGGGCGAGCAGTACTTC. It specifies CASSPYRGLGGEQYF.

This clone was counted many times. The rearrangement joins TRBV2 to TRBJ1-1; 8 nucleotides line up with TRBD1. Germline V gene data show CDR1 as SNHLY and CDR2 as FYNNEI. V shed 6 bases and J 5 bases; nucleotides not matched to a gene: 8. The CDR3 runs to 14 residues. CDR3 in amino acids: CASRTTGGVTEAFF. The CDR3 region has the DNA TGTGCCAGCAGGACAACAGGGGGAGTAACTGAAGCTTTCTTT. Full variable domain (outside the CDR3, taken from reference TRBV2 and TRBJ1-1): EPEVTQTPSHQVTQMGQEVILRCVPISNHLYFYWYRQILGQKVEFLVSFYNNEISEKSEIFDDQFSVERPDGSNFTLKIRSTKLEDSAMYFCASRTTGGVTEAFFGQGTRLTVV.

The V gene is TRBV28, the J gene TRBJ2-3; tentatively, D is TRBD2 (5 bases). This CDR3 has 15 amino acids. Germline lookup yields CDR1 MDHEN and CDR2 SYDVKM. The V end lost 7 bases, the J end lost 1 base, and 15 bases lay between the germline ends. CDR3 bases: TGTGCCAGCAACCCCCGGTCCGGGGGCACAGATACGCAGTATTTT. Translation gives CASNPRSGGTDTQYF.

J is TRBJ2-3 and V is TRBV27; unclear D gene. The CDR3 extends over 15 amino acids. V dropped 3 bases and J dropped 0 bases, with 10 bases sitting between them. The germline V gene encodes CDR1 MNHEY and CDR2 SMNVEV (reference sequence). CDR3 sequence (DNA): TGTGCCAGCAGTTTCCTCCTACCTAGCACAGATACGCAGTATTTT. Translating it yields CASSFLLPSTDTQYF.

V gene TRBV25-1 combines with J gene TRBJ2-7; no clear D. The CDR3 length is 13 residues. Trimming left V 4 bases short and J 6 bases short, with 13 bases between. Looked up from germline, CDR1 is MGHDK and CDR2 is SYGVNS. The CDR3 bases are TGTGCCAGCAGTGCTCCCTGGCTTTTCGAGCAGTACTTC. Amino acids: CASSAPWLFEQYF.

The J gene is TRBJ2-7, the V gene TRBV7-9; 10 bases agree with TRBD1. J lost 3 bases, V lost 5 bases, and 13 bases had no gene match. Germline assignment: CDR1 SEHNR and CDR2 FQNEAQ (reference sequence). This CDR3 comprises 17 residues. For the CDR3, the DNA is TGTGCCAGCAGCCCAATCCCCTCGTGGACAGGGGGCTACGAGCAGTACTTC. It translates to CASSPIPSWTGGYEQYF.

The chain joins TRBV7-6 to TRBJ2-3; maybe TRBD1 (5 bases). The CDR3 runs 15 residues. The germline V gene has CDR1 SGHVS and CDR2 FNYEAQ. Trimming removed 2 bases at V and 2 bases at J, with 11 bases between. In DNA form, the CDR3 reads TGTGCCAGCAGCTTAATGGCAGGGTCCACAGATACGCAGTATTTT. Translating gives CASSLMAGSTDTQYF.

The chain links TRBV10-2 to TRBJ2-6; 9 positions match TRBD1. The CDR3 is 19 amino acids. V shed 3 bases, J shed 0 bases, and the junction held 9 bases outside the gene matches. The germline V gene has CDR1 WSHSY and CDR2 SAAADI. Here the CDR3 DNA reads TGCGCCAGCAGTGACAAAGGGACAGGGAGACACTCTGGGGCCAACGTCCTGACTTTC. This sequence encodes CASSDKGTGRHSGANVLTF.

V usage is TRBV5-4 and J usage is TRBJ2-3; D is unresolved. From germline, CDR1 is SGHNT and CDR2 YYREEE (reference sequence). This CDR3 has 14 residues. V dropped 5 bases and J dropped 3 bases, with 13 bases sitting between them. The CDR3 coding sequence is TGTGCCAGCAGGGCTCTAGGATCGACAGATACGCAGTATTTT. The encoded protein is CASRALGSTDTQYF.

This rearrangement joins TRBV6-5 to TRBJ2-5, with a tentative D call TRBD2 (5 bases). The CDR3 sequence is 15 residues long. Per germline, CDR1 MNHEY and CDR2 SVGAGI. Trimming removed 0 bases at V and 4 bases at J, with 12 bases between. The CDR3 is CASSYSNGELETQYF. CDR3 nucleotide sequence: TGTGCCAGCAGTTACTCGAACGGGGAGTTAGAGACCCAGTACTTC.

Only one count was recorded for this clone. The V call is TRBV5-8, the J call TRBJ1-1, with D possibly being TRBD1 (6 bases). The CDR3 totals 14 residues. The germline gives CDR1 SGHTS, CDR2 YDEGEE. V was pared by 2 bases and J by 1 base, with 9 bases between. DNA of the CDR3: TGTGCCAGCAGCTTCACAGGGCCGAACACTGAAGCTTTCTTT. It yields the protein CASSFTGPNTEAFF.

Only a few counts were recorded for this clone. V usage is TRBV28 and J usage is TRBJ2-1; no reliable D call. The V and J ends lost 3 bases and 8 bases respectively, with 17 bases between them. Germline CDR1 reads MDHEN; CDR2 reads SYDVKM. The CDR3 extends over 15 amino acids. This CDR3 is CASSFLKYRSHEQFF. The CDR3 DNA is TGTGCCAGCAGTTTCCTGAAGTATAGAAGCCATGAGCAGTTCTTC.

The rearrangement uses TRBV30 and TRBJ2-5, with TRBD1 matching over 8 bases. Germline V CDR1 and CDR2: GTSNPN, SVGIG (reference sequence). Trimming took 1 base from V and 5 from J; bases not matched to a gene: 9. The CDR3 runs 15 residues. The CDR3 protein is CAWSEYRGSGETQYF. The DNA for the CDR3 is TGTGCCTGGAGTGAGTACAGGGGGTCGGGGGAGACCCAGTACTTC.

This clone was observed once. V is TRBV20-1 and J is TRBJ2-3; D may be TRBD2 (6 bases). This CDR3 comprises 13 residues. Trimming left V 3 bases short and J 6 bases short, with 13 bases between. CDR1 is DFQATT, CDR2 SNEGSKA, per germline (reference sequence). CDR3: CSASRTTGDTQYF. The CDR3 DNA is TGCAGTGCTAGTCGGACTACGGGGGATACGCAGTATTTT.

This sequence joins TRBV29-1 and TRBJ2-7; D uncertain. CDR3 size: 11 residues. Germline assignment: CDR1 SQVTM and CDR2 ANQGSEA. V shed 4 bases and J shed 3 bases, with 7 bases lying between them. CDR3 sequence reads: CSVVSVYEQYF. The CDR3 coding sequence is TGCAGCGTTGTATCGGTCTACGAGCAGTACTTC.